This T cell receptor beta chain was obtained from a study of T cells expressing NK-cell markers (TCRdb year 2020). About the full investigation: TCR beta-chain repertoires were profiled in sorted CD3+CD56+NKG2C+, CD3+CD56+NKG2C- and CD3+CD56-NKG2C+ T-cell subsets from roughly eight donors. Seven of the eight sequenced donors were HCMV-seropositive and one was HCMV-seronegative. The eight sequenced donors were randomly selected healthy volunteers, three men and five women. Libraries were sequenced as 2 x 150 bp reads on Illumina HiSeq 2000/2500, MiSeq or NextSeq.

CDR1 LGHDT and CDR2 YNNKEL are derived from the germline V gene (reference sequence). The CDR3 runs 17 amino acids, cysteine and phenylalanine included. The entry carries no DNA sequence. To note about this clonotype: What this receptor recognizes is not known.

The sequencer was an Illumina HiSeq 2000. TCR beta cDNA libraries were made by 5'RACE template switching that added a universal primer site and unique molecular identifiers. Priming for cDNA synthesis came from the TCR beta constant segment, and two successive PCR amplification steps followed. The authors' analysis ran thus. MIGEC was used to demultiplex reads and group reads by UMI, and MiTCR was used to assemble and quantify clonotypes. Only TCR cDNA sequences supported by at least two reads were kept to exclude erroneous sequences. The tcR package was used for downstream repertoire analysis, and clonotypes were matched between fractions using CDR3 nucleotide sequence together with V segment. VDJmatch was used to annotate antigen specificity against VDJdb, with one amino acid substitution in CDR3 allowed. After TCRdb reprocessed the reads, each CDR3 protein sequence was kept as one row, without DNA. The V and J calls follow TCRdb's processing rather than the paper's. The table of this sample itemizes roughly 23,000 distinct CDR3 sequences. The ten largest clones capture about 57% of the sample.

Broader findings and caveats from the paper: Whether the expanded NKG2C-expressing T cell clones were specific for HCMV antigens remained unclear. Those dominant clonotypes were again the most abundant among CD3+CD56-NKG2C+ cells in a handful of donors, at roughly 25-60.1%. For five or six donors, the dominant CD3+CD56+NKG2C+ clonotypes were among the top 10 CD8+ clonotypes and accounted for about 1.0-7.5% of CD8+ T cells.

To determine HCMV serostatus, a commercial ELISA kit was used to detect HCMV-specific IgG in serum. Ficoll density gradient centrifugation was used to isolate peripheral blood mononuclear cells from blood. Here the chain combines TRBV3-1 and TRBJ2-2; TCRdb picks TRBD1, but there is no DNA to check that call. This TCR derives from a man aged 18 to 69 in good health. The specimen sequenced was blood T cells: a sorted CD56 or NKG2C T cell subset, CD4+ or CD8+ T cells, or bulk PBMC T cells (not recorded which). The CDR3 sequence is CASSQVTNPLRPVPLFF.